This T cell receptor (beta chain) originates from a study of CD8+ T cells in alopecia areata. Germline V CDR1 and CDR2: MNHEY, SMNVEV (reference sequence). V was clipped by 3 bases and J by 0 bases, with 9 bases between them. This CDR3 has 15 residues. In each case, RNA was isolated and then reverse transcribed into cDNA as the sequencing template. Here immunoSEQ multiplex PCR was the method, and the copy in TCRdb shows in-frame clones only, minus some. Among about 210,000 clones listed, 35% to 40% were seen once. Treatment: oral pan-JAK inhibitor, 5-10 mg twice daily. This clone has a handful of counts.

The rearrangement joins TRBV27 to TRBJ1-3; D possibly corresponds to TRBD1 (5 bases). Sequenced here: CD4+ T cells sorted from blood, sampled around week 31, from a patient treated with tofacitinib. The clonotype was recovered from a human donor with alopecia areata. The CDR3 here is CASSLRQGSGNTIYF. For the CDR3, the DNA is TGTGCCAGCAGTTTGAGGCAGGGCTCTGGAAACACCATATATTTT.